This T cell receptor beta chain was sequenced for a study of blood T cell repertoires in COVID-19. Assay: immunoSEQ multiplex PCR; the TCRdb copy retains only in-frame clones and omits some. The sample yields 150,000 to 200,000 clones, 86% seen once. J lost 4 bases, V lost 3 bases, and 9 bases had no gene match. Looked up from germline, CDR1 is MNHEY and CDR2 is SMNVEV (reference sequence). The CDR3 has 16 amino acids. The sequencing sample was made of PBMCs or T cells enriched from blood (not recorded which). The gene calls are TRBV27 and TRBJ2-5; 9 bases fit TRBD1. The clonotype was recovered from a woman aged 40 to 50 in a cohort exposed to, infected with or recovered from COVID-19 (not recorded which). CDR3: CASSLSRDRERETQYF. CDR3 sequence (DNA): TGTGCCAGCAGTTTGTCCCGGGACAGGGAGAGAGAGACCCAGTACTTC.